The 22 T cell receptor beta chains presented below share a single source sample, sequenced in a study of graft-versus-host responses after intestinal transplantation. This table comes from immunoSEQ multiplex PCR, and its TCRdb copy is limited to in-frame clones, with some not included. The sample has approximately 100,000 clones; 86% are singletons. The specimen comprised PBMCs, sampled 255 days after intestinal transplant. Source of these receptors: a human patient who received an intestinal transplant, so some T cells may come from the graft donor.

The gene calls are TRBV15 and TRBJ2-6, with 8 bases that match TRBD1. The germline CDR1 and CDR2 sequences are LNHNV and YYDKDF (reference sequence). The V and J ends lost 2 bases and 2 bases, in that order; junction bases with no gene match: 2. The CDR3 covers 16 residues. The CDR3 nucleotides read TGTGCCACCAGCAGAAACAGGGGGACTGGGGCCAACGTCCTGACTTTC. It encodes CATSRNRGTGANVLTF.

The J gene is TRBJ2-2, the V gene TRBV5-4; D assignment may be TRBD1 or TRBD2 (5 bases each). The V and J ends lost 0 bases and 4 bases respectively, with 13 bases between them. There are 16 residues in the CDR3. The V gene's germline CDR1 is SGHNT and CDR2 YYREEE (reference sequence). CDR3 residues: CASSLAQGRGTGELFF. Here the CDR3 DNA reads TGTGCCAGCAGCTTGGCGCAGGGTCGGGGCACCGGGGAGCTGTTTTTT.

J is TRBJ2-7 and V is TRBV6-1, with D perhaps matching TRBD1 (6 bases). This CDR3 has 12 residues. Trimming removed 8 bases from V and 5 bases from J, with 13 bases in between. The germline gives CDR1 MNHNS, CDR2 SASEGT. The CDR3 protein is CASAVQGDEQYF. CDR3 sequence (DNA): TGTGCCAGCGCAGTACAGGGCGACGAGCAGTACTTC.

The CDR3 region is CATSRDFGQDQETQYF. The CDR3, as DNA: TGTGCCACCAGCAGAGATTTCGGACAGGATCAAGAGACCCAGTACTTC. The V gene is TRBV15, the J gene TRBJ2-5; TRBD1 matches at 7 bases. Losses at the gene ends were 0 bases for V and 2 bases for J; bases not matched to a gene: 6. The germline CDR1 and CDR2 sequences are LNHNV and YYDKDF (reference sequence). There are 16 residues in the CDR3.

The chain links TRBV7-8 to TRBJ2-7, with D uncertain. Trimming cost V 4 bases and J 3 bases, with 19 bases left between them. This CDR3 contains 16 residues. Germline V gives CDR1 SGHVS, CDR2 FQNEAQ. CDR3 region: CASSSLEWVTGYEQYF. As DNA, the CDR3 is TGTGCCAGCAGCTCCCTAGAATGGGTCACCGGCTACGAGCAGTACTTC.

The V call is TRBV29-1, the J call TRBJ1-2; possible D gene TRBD1, 6 bases. The CDR3 has 13 amino acids. Looked up from germline, CDR1 is SQVTM and CDR2 is ANQGSEA. The ends were cut back, 7 bases at V and 0 bases at J, with 12 bases in the middle. CDR3 DNA sequence: TGCAGCGCTCGGACAGTATCTAACTATGGCTACACCTTC. Its protein product is CSARTVSNYGYTF.

The CDR3 spells CASSSDRGLGTDTQYF. As DNA, the CDR3 is TGTGCCAGCAGCTCGGACAGGGGGCTTGGGACAGATACGCAGTATTTT. The chain uses TRBV28 and TRBJ2-3; the match to TRBD1 covers 11 bases. The CDR3 is 16 residues long. Germline values: CDR1 MDHEN, CDR2 SYDVKM. Trimming took 6 bases from V and 3 from J; bases not matched to a gene: 8.

The chain joins TRBV19 to TRBJ1-1, with TRBD1 matching over 8 bases. The germline V gene has CDR1 LNHDA and CDR2 SQIVND (reference sequence). V lost 6 bases and J lost 7; bases outside the gene matches: 10. This CDR3 has 14 residues. The CDR3 DNA reads as TGTGCCAGTAGAAACCGGGACAGGTCTGATGAAGCTTTCTTT. Translation: CASRNRDRSDEAFF.

This chain uses TRBV28 with TRBJ1-4; 9 positions agree with TRBD1. The J segment lost 1 base and the V segment lost 5 bases, leaving 11 bases of the junction unmatched. This CDR3 region has 18 residues. CDR1 and CDR2 from the germline V gene are MDHEN and SYDVKM. CDR3 nucleotide sequence: TGTGCCAGCAGTCCCCCCCGGACAGGGGAATTAACTAATGAAAAACTGTTTTTT. Protein sequence: CASSPPRTGELTNEKLFF.

The chain has TRBV19 and TRBJ1-5; 7 positions match TRBD1. The J segment lost 7 bases and the V segment lost 3 bases, leaving 9 bases of the junction unmatched. CDR1 is LNHDA and CDR2 is SQIVND in the germline V gene (reference sequence). The CDR3 totals 15 residues. The CDR3 nucleotides read TGTGCCAGTAGTATTTGGGGCCAGGGGGAACAGCCCCAGCATTTT. Its translation: CASSIWGQGEQPQHF.

The J gene is TRBJ1-1, the V gene TRBV25-1; 7 bases match TRBD1. Trimming cost V 1 base and J 8 bases; bases outside gene matches: 7. Germline-derived CDR1 and CDR2 are MGHDK and SYGVNS. CDR3 length equals 14 residues. In DNA form, the CDR3 reads TGTGCCAGCAGTGAATCGGGACAGTCCGCCGAAGCTTTCTTT. Its protein product is CASSESGQSAEAFF.

The rearrangement links TRBV7-8 to TRBJ2-7; 8 bases align to TRBD1. CDR1 is SGHVS, CDR2 FQNEAQ, per germline. V shed 3 bases, J shed 3 bases, and the junction held 4 bases outside the gene matches. The CDR3 is 14 amino acids. DNA of the CDR3: TGTGCCAGCAGCTTCACAGGGGGGATCTACGAGCAGTACTTC. Its protein product is CASSFTGGIYEQYF.

This rearrangement joins TRBV28 to TRBJ1-2; a possible D gene is TRBD1 (5 bases). CDR3 size: 15 residues. In germline, CDR1 is MDHEN, CDR2 SYDVKM. The V end lost 7 bases, the J end lost 0 bases, and 15 bases lay between the germline ends. In nucleotides, the CDR3 is TGTGCCAGCACCCCCCCGCGACAGCCTAACTATGGCTACACCTTC. It encodes CASTPPRQPNYGYTF.

J is TRBJ1-5 and V is TRBV10-3, with D unclear. Trimming left V 2 bases short and J 6 bases short, with 11 bases between. CDR1 is ENHRY, CDR2 SYGVKD, per germline. This CDR3 is built from 14 residues. The CDR3 nucleotides are TGTGCCATCAGTGAGGGAGGGATCCCTCAGCCCCAGCATTTT. Translation: CAISEGGIPQPQHF.

This clone was seen a handful of times. The chain joins TRBV6-1 to TRBJ1-3; D possibly corresponds to TRBD1 (5 bases). The CDR3 totals 15 residues. Germline CDR1 MNHNS, CDR2 SASEGT. The germline V and J ends were trimmed by 11 bases and 0 bases, with 17 bases remaining between them. DNA of the CDR3: TGTGCCGGGCGGGGGGGTTCGAACTCTGGAAACACCATATATTTT. It is translated as CAGRGGSNSGNTIYF.

This clone was recorded only once. The chain combines TRBV5-4 with TRBJ2-3, with D tentatively TRBD2 (5 bases). The CDR3 consists of 15 residues. The ends were cut back, 2 bases at V and 0 bases at J, with 10 bases in the middle. Germline values: CDR1 SGHNT, CDR2 YYREEE (reference sequence). The CDR3 reads CASSFSGASTDTQYF. CDR3 coding DNA: TGTGCCAGCAGCTTCAGCGGAGCTAGCACAGATACGCAGTATTTT.

The V gene is TRBV19, the J gene TRBJ2-5; D ambiguous. The CDR3 runs 21 residues. Germline V gene sequence: CDR1 LNHDA, CDR2 SQIVND (reference sequence). Trimming left V 3 bases short and J 2 bases short, with 31 bases between. In nucleotides, the CDR3 is TGTGCCAGTAGTATCCTACAGTTCGCTTTGCACCGAGAAATAAGACAAGAGACCCAGTACTTC. Amino acid sequence: CASSILQFALHREIRQETQYF.

The J gene is TRBJ2-5, the V gene TRBV10-2; the D gene is possibly TRBD2 (6 bases). CDR1 WSHSY and CDR2 SAAADI come from the germline V gene. V gave up 3 bases and J gave up 5 bases, with 16 bases separating them. CDR3 size: 15 residues. As DNA, the CDR3 is TGCGCCAGCAGTGAATTATCCGGACGGGGGGAGACCCAGTACTTC. Translating it yields CASSELSGRGETQYF.

V is TRBV6-1 and J is TRBJ2-7, with no clear D. The CDR3 has 14 residues. The germline V gene has CDR1 MNHNS and CDR2 SASEGT. Trimming left V 5 bases short and J 4 bases short, with 15 bases between. In nucleotides, the CDR3 is TGTGCCAGCAGTTCAATGGGCCCTTTTTACGAGCAGTACTTC. Translating it yields CASSSMGPFYEQYF.

The V and J genes are TRBV21-1 and TRBJ1-2. TRBV21-1 is given as a pseudogene. The CDR3 loop spans 16 amino acids. The CDR3 DNA sequence: TGTGCCAGCAGCAAAAGGAAAAAGCCCTTTAACTATGGCTACACCTTC. Its protein product is CASSKRKKPFNYGYTF.

The sample holds one count of this clone. The gene calls are TRBV2 and TRBJ1-5; a weak D match, TRBD1 (5 bases). This CDR3 has 14 residues. Trimming cost V 3 bases and J 6 bases, with 12 bases left between them. Looked up from germline, CDR1 is SNHLY and CDR2 is FYNNEI. The CDR3 loop reads CASSDRVVGQPQHF. CDR3 DNA: TGTGCCAGCAGTGACAGGGTAGTCGGTCAGCCCCAGCATTTT.

V gene TRBV7-8 combines with J gene TRBJ2-1; TRBD2 is a possible D gene (6 bases). The CDR3 has 17 residues. The V gene's germline CDR1 is SGHVS and CDR2 FQNEAQ. Trimming shortened V by 1 base and J by 2 bases, and 15 bases separated the two germline ends. The CDR3 spells CASSLGGFGTPYNEQFF. The CDR3 bases are TGTGCCAGCAGCTTAGGGGGTTTCGGGACTCCCTACAATGAGCAGTTCTTC.